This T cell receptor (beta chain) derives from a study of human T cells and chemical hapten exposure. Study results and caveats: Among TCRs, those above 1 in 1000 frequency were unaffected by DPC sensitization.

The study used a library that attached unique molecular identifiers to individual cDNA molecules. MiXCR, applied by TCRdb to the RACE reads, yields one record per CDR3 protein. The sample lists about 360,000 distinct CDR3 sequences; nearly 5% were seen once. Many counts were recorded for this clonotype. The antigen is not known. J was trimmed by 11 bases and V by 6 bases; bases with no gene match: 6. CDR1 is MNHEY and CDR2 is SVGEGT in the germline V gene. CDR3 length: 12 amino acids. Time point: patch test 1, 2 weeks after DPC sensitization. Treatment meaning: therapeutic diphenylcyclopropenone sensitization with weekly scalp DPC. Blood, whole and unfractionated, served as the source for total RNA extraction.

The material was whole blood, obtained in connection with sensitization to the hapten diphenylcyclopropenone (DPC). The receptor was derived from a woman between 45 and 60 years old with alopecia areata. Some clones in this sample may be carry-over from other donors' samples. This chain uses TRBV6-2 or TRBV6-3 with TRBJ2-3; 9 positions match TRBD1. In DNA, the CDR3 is TGTGCCAGCAGCCCTAGGGGACAGGGGCAGTATTTT. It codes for CASSPRGQGQYF.